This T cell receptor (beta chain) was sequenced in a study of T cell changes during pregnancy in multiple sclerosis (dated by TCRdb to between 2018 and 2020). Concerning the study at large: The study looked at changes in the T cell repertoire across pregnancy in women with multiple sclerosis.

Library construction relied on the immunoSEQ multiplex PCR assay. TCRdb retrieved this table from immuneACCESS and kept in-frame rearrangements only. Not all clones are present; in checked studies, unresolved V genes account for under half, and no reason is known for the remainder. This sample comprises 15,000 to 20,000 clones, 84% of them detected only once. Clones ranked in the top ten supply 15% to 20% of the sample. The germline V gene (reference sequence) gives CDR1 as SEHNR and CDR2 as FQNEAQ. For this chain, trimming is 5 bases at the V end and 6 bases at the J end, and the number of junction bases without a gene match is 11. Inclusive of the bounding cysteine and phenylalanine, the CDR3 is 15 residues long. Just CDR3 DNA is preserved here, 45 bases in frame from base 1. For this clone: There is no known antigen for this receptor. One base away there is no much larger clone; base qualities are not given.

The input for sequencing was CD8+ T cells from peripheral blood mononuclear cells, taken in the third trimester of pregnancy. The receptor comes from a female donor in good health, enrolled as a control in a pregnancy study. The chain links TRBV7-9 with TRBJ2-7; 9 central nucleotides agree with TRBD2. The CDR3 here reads CASSPPGSGGSEQYF. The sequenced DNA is TGTGCCAGCAGCCCCCCCGGTAGCGGGGGTTCCGAGCAGTACTTC.